This record concerns one T cell receptor beta chain sequence. As handled by the study authors: Estimation of nucleated cell counts relied on the amplification of reference gene primers. The assay was immunoSEQ multiplex PCR, and TCRdb's table has in-frame clones only and misses some. V and J calls and clone size follow that table, whereas D and trimming were derived from the DNA. This repertoire shows some 350,000 clones, roughly 90% found once; its top ten account for about 3%. This specimen comes from a study of blood T cell repertoires in COVID-19. At the level of the study: PBMCs, B-cell-depleted T cells, or T cells provided the cDNA or gDNA that made up the material.

Germline CDR1 reads MDHEN; CDR2 reads SYDVKM. This CDR3 contains 13 residues. Trimming removed 5 bases from V and 0 bases from J, with 7 bases in between. The Seattle patients, enrolled during active infection, were followed longitudinally. The TCR was taken from a woman aged 25-40 years with COVID-19, enrolled during active disease. The genes are TRBV28 and TRBJ2-5; D is possibly TRBD2 (5 bases). The sample comprised peripheral blood. CDR3 protein: CASSGGYQETQYF. DNA of the CDR3: TGTGCCAGCAGTGGAGGATACCAAGAGACCCAGTACTTC.